Presented here are 6 T cell receptor beta chains from one specimen sequenced in a study of cytomegalovirus exposure and HLA in healthy donors. The assay was immunoSEQ multiplex PCR, and TCRdb's table has in-frame clones only and misses some. The data show 250,000 to 400,000 clones, 88% seen once. Sequencing was carried out using PBMCs. The receptor source for this set is a man aged 25-45 years in good health and CMV-seronegative.

The rearrangement uses TRBV6-1 and TRBJ1-5; 7 positions match TRBD1. The V gene end was trimmed by 3 bases and the J gene end by 4 bases; junction bases not matched to a gene: 6. This CDR3 region has 15 residues. Per the germline V gene, CDR1 is MNHNS and CDR2 is SASEGT. CDR3 region: CASSDRGSWNQPQHF. The CDR3 DNA reads as TGTGCCAGCAGTGACAGGGGGTCTTGGAATCAGCCCCAGCATTTT.

For this clone: Within the sample, other DNA sequences also encode this same CDR3. The J gene is TRBJ2-7, the V gene TRBV6-5; weak D call: TRBD1 (5 bases). Germline CDR1 reads MNHEY; CDR2 reads SVGAGI. This CDR3 contains 12 residues. V lost 2 bases and J lost 4, with 6 bases in between. CDR3: CASSYQGYEQYF. DNA of the CDR3: TGTGCCAGCAGTTACCAGGGATACGAGCAGTACTTC.

The V gene is TRBV9, the J gene TRBJ1-2; the match to TRBD1 covers 7 bases. The ends lost 3 bases at V and 2 bases at J; junction bases unmatched: 10. The germline V gene has CDR1 SGDLS and CDR2 YYNGEE. The CDR3 length is 16 residues. CDR3 bases: TGTGCCAGCAGCGGAAACCGAGACAGGGTAAACTATGGCTACACCTTC. Encoded protein: CASSGNRDRVNYGYTF. The full variable domain, with the rest looked up from reference TRBV9 and TRBJ1-2, is DSGVTQTPKHLITATGQRVTLRCSPRSGDLSVYWYQQSLDQGLQFLIQYYNGEERAKGNILERFSAQQFPDLHSELNLSSLELGDSALYFCASSGNRDRVNYGYTFGSGTRLTVV.

V is TRBV28 and J is TRBJ1-2; TRBD1 might be the D (6 bases). Trimming took off 2 bases at V and 6 bases at J, with 10 bases between the two ends. The length of the CDR3 is 13 residues. Germline V gene sequence: CDR1 MDHEN, CDR2 SYDVKM. CDR3 protein: CASSLTGWNGYTF. The CDR3 bases are TGTGCCAGCAGTTTAACAGGGTGGAATGGCTACACCTTC.

The rearrangement links TRBV6-1 to TRBJ2-7; TRBD1 agrees at 11 bases. From germline, CDR1 is MNHNS and CDR2 SASEGT. V lost 3 bases and J lost 4; bases outside the gene matches: 5. This CDR3 is built from 15 residues. The CDR3 DNA reads TGTGCCAGCAGTGAGGGACAGGGGGTAGGGTACGAGCAGTACTTC. Protein: CASSEGQGVGYEQYF.

The V gene is TRBV6-5, the J gene TRBJ1-4, with TRBD1 matching 9 bases. Trimming took 6 bases from V and 6 from J; bases not matched to a gene: 5. The CDR3 length is 14 residues. Germline V gene data show CDR1 as MNHEY and CDR2 as SVGAGI. CDR3 protein: CASRPGQGHEKLFF. The CDR3, as DNA: TGTGCCAGCAGGCCGGGACAGGGTCATGAAAAACTGTTTTTT.